The TCR beta chain described here comes from a study of T cells in women clearing cervical HPV infection. Regarding this clone: The CDR3 extends 3 residues past the end of the read, so its final part is completed from the germline J gene.

The table came from immunoSEQ multiplex PCR; TCRdb's copy has only in-frame clones and leaves some out. The listing records approximately 37,000 clones. The J segment lost 2 bases and the V segment lost 6 bases, leaving 8 bases of the junction unmatched. The CDR3 loop spans 15 amino acids. Per the germline V gene, CDR1 is SNHLY and CDR2 is FYNNEI. The chain couples TRBV2 to TRBJ2-3; 7 nucleotides match TRBD1. The receptor comes from a woman between 18 and 69 years old with a cervical HPV16 infection that either progressed to CIN3+ or cleared (not recorded which). Sequencing used blood buffy coat. CDR3 residues: CASRPSGGSTDTQYF. The sequenced CDR3 bases are TGTGCCAGCAGACCCTCAGGGGGTTCCACAGATACG.